This T cell receptor beta chain comes out of a study of blood T cells in healthy people across ages. Every participating donor contributed about 10 milliliters of peripheral blood through a draw. Each sample used at least 6 million PBMCs. Sample-barcoded 5' priming and a J-beta primer mix drove a second PCR of about 7 to 11 cycles. TCRdb reprocessed the 5' RACE reads via MiXCR and lists one record per CDR3 protein. The repertoire consists of some 880,000 distinct CDR3 sequences, with around 36% occurring once and the leading ten covering approximately 13%. Trimming left V 5 bases short and J 4 bases short, with 11 bases between. CDR3 length: 13 amino acids. This clonotype was observed at least ten times.

The sequence came from a man between 18 and 35 years old in good health. V usage is TRBV12-3 or TRBV12-4 and J usage is TRBJ2-5; D is unresolved. Sequencing input: blood. The CDR3 DNA reads TGTGCCAGCAGTATCGGCAGGCCAGAGACCCAGTACTTC. Translating gives CASSIGRPETQYF.